This T cell receptor (beta chain) emerged from a study of T cells in Graves' hyperthyroidism and ophthalmopathy (dated by TCRdb to the late 2010s). With regard to the full study: Peripheral blood was collected at initial diagnosis, before any treatment. TCR V-J signatures able to tell the groups apart were searched for in a discovery cohort of more than 90 patients, of whom over 40 had Graves' ophthalmopathy and about 55 had stable Graves' hyperthyroidism. Prospective prediction of ophthalmopathy was tested in an independent validation cohort consisting of under 20 hyperthyroidism patients and approximately 16 patients who later progressed to ophthalmopathy. The approximately 100 discovery patients were divided at random into training and test sets in a 7:3 ratio. Thyroid tissue and blood T-cell repertoires from six Graves' hyperthyroidism patients were also compared in the study. After sampling, hyperthyroidism patients received methimazole starting at 30 mg daily, and ophthalmopathy patients received high-dose intravenous methylprednisolone. The paper reports TCR Vbeta CDR3 sequencing of approximately 130 peripheral blood samples: over 40 ophthalmopathy, approximately 74 hyperthyroidism and approximately 17 progressor patients.

This clonotype was recorded at least ten times. It has no known antigen specificity. There are no base qualities to consult, and no much larger clone falls within one base. Looking up the germline V gene yields CDR1 SNHLY and CDR2 FYNNEI. Deletion took 4 bases off V and 3 bases off J, with a span of 9 bases between the germline ends. The CDR3 contains 14 residues, cysteine and phenylalanine counted. Solely the CDR3 DNA is kept, with 42 bases framed from the first base. Moderately to severely active disease, a Clinical Activity Score of at least 3, a NOSPECS grade of at least 4, and a duration under 3 months were present in ophthalmopathy patients. Any patient with an uncontrolled infection, another autoimmune disease, pregnancy or lactation was excluded. Diagnoses were based on clinical symptoms, serum thyroxine and TRAb, thyroid ultrasound and orbital computed tomography. PBMCs were isolated from 10 ml of fresh peripheral blood by Ficoll-Paque density gradient centrifugation. Trizol reagent was used to extract total RNA, and RNA quality was then checked on an Agilent 2100 Bioanalyzer.

What the work shows at the level of the full study, not this receptor alone: Most expanded thyroid clonotypes (frequency above 0.001) were also found in blood, which suggests that blood repertoires may mirror thyroid immune responses. No statistical method was used to fix the sample size in advance, and group allocation was not hidden from the investigators. In validation, progression to ophthalmopathy was predicted by the model with around 71% sensitivity and 72% to 80% specificity, a median of approximately 7.1 months before onset. In cross-validation, a model built on a 13 V-J signature told ophthalmopathy apart from stable hyperthyroidism with 87.88% sensitivity and around 81% specificity, and in testing the same model reached 80%/75%.

TCR beta CDR3 regions were amplified from RNA transcripts. The TCR CDR3 was subjected to a first round of RT-PCR using the HTBI primer set and the Qiagen OneStep RT-PCR kit. Libraries were constructed in a second round of multiplex PCR, after which size selection and purification were carried out. The libraries were sequenced on an Illumina HiSeq2000 using paired-end 100 bp reads. In the authors' own workflow: SOAPnuke was used to process the raw data, removing reads that contained adapters or uncalled bases, had a mean Phred below 15, or lacked an exact match to the constant primer or identifier. COPE v1.2.5 was used to merge the high-quality paired reads, and each unique nucleotide sequence was defined as a clonotype. MiTCR v1.1 was used to align the clonotypes against IMGT TRBV, TRBD and TRBJ reference segments. The analysis was restricted to V-J combinations with a frequency above 0.0001, which together covered 99.2% of the repertoires. The TCS score was defined as the ratio of F50 (clonal expansion) to E x V (chaos), calculated using BLOSUM62-based TCRdist between CDR3 peptides within each V-J. Welch's t-statistics and random forest reduced just over 500 V-J features to roughly 13, which were used in a naive Bayes classifier (R e1071). TCRdb passed the public sequencing reads through fastp at Q25 and MiXCR, retaining productive beta sequences. Identical CDR3 proteins give one entry, which carries the most common genes and DNA. These V and J calls rely on TCRdb rather than the paper's analysis. This sample lists about 330,000 distinct CDR3 sequences; approximately 13% were detected once. The ten largest clones add up to 34% of the sample.

Sequenced material: blood. The rearranged segments are TRBV2 and TRBJ1-4; a confident D gene designation cannot be given. The clonotype was recovered from a middle-aged woman with Graves' ophthalmopathy. This receptor carries the CDR3 CASSVIRSNEKLFF. The nucleotide sequence reads TGTGCCAGCAGTGTAATCAGGTCTAATGAAAAACTGTTTTTT.